This T cell receptor (beta chain) was identified during a study of blood T cell repertoires in COVID-19. Whole-study context: Samples taken during acute and convalescent COVID-19 were collected in the United States, Italy and Spain. PBMCs, B-cell-depleted T cells, or T cells provided the cDNA or gDNA that made up the material.

In this sample, this clone turned up once. The CDR3 length is 13 residues. Trimming removed 4 bases from V and 1 base from J, with 10 bases in between. Germline V gene lookup returns CDR1 GTSNPN and CDR2 SVGIG (reference sequence). In the original processing: Amplifying reference gene primers gave estimates of nucleated cell counts. Method: immunoSEQ multiplex PCR; TCRdb's copy keeps in-frame clones and lacks some. Clone size and V and J calls were adopted from that table, with D and trimming inferred from the DNA. The sample consists of 30,000 to 40,000 clones, about 92% of them appearing once. The source is a man at least 80 years old with acute or convalescent COVID-19. J is TRBJ1-1 and V is TRBV30; tentative D call: TRBD1 (5 bases). The specimen sequenced was peripheral blood. CDR3 region: CAWNRTPNTEAFF. CDR3 DNA sequence: TGTGCCTGGAACAGGACACCGAACACTGAAGCTTTCTTT.